These T cell receptor beta chains were read from a single sample in a study of T cell responses to AZD1222 COVID-19 vaccine. TCRdb's table, derived via immunoSEQ multiplex PCR, lists solely in-frame clones and lacks some. Among 95,000 to 150,000 clones listed, 65% to 90% were seen once. The starting material was peripheral blood, obtained on day 0 of AZD1222 vaccination. Source of these receptors: an adult in good health. CDR3s include the opening cysteine and the closing phenylalanine or tryptophan. The D gene is left open where the match is weak. For some rows the clone size is stated as once, few or many, or as a class when expanded; others skip it.

V gene,J gene,clone size,D gene,CDR3 protein
TRBV28,TRBJ1-2,-,TRBD1,CASSPPAGTGTSWGYTF
TRBV6-5,TRBJ2-5,-,-,CASRQAGTKETQYF
TRBV6-5,TRBJ1-1,few,-,CASTVEQNTEAFF
TRBV3-1/TRBV3-2,TRBJ1-1,-,-,CASSQVGEAFF
TRBV5-4,TRBJ2-7,-,TRBD2,CASSLFRGGAYEQYF
TRBV5-5,TRBJ1-2,-,-,CASSMGQLYTF
TRBV11-3,TRBJ1-1,few,-,CASSLEDGAEAFF
TRBV5-1,TRBJ1-6,-,-,CASSLGQLSERLHF
TRBV10-3,TRBJ1-5,-,-,CAIRTNSNQPQHF
TRBV6-2/TRBV6-3,TRBJ1-5,-,-,CASSSHAGAPQPQHF
TRBV19,TRBJ1-3,-,-,CASSMTERNTIYF
TRBV28,TRBJ2-1,-,-,CASGEPHEQFF
TRBV2,TRBJ1-4,-,TRBD1,CASRPQGHNEKLFF
TRBV28,TRBJ2-7,-,TRBD2,CASSLWFPSGYEQYF
TRBV5-1,TRBJ2-5,-,-,CASSLDVGQETQYF
TRBV5-5,TRBJ2-2,once,TRBD2,CASSGRGSAGELFF
TRBV7-9,TRBJ1-4,-,-,CASSYREGGRVEKLFF
TRBV13,TRBJ1-6,-,-,CASSVTGKNPRSPLHF
TRBV11-2,TRBJ2-7,-,-,CASRTRGDYYEQYF
TRBV11-2,TRBJ1-6,-,-,CASSSDSNSPLHF
TRBV30,TRBJ1-6,once,TRBD1,CAWSFQGDSPLHF
TRBV27,TRBJ2-3,-,-,CASSRGGDTQYF
TRBV18,TRBJ2-5,-,-,CASSPPTVLTQYF
TRBV7-8,TRBJ2-7,-,-,CASSPYRLTYSYEQYF
TRBV3-1/TRBV3-2,TRBJ1-2,-,-,CASSQRGYGYTF
TRBV11-2,TRBJ2-3,-,TRBD2,CASSLRLAGPTDTQYF
TRBV9,TRBJ1-2,-,-,CASRPTVANYGYTF
TRBV11-2,TRBJ2-3,-,TRBD2,CASSPGLAGSTDTQYF
TRBV28,TRBJ1-2,-,TRBD1,CASNRGLGYTF
TRBV10-3,TRBJ1-1,-,-,CAISESKVPADTEAFF
TRBV4-1,TRBJ1-6,-,-,CASSPAADGYNSPLHF
TRBV10-3,TRBJ2-6,few,-,CAISEEAGANVLTF
TRBV7-9,TRBJ2-7,-,-,CASSTGGLYEQYF
TRBV5-4,TRBJ2-4,-,-,CASSLWQGMSDIQYF
TRBV2,TRBJ2-6,-,-,CASRLGANVLTF
TRBV5-1,TRBJ1-5,-,TRBD1,CASSPDRSNQPQHF
TRBV5-1,TRBJ2-2,few,-,CASREALTTGELFF
TRBV2,TRBJ1-1,-,-,CASSEQGTNTEAFF
TRBV5-1,TRBJ2-3,-,-,CASSQTTPSTDTQYF
TRBV30,TRBJ1-1,-,-,CAWSPGRKATEAFF
TRBV27,TRBJ2-5,-,TRBD1,CASSWGTAQETQYF
TRBV5-1,TRBJ2-6,-,-,CASGDLSGANVLTF
TRBV21-1,TRBJ2-1,-,-,CASSVRTGTSGMNEQFF
TRBV4-1,TRBJ2-2,-,TRBD1,CASSQLSRGQGGTGELFF
TRBV7-3,TRBJ2-6,-,-,CASSSELSGANVLTF
TRBV10-1,TRBJ2-1,-,-,CASSPASRNEQFF
TRBV7-3,TRBJ1-2,-,TRBD1,CASSLGQGYGYTF
TRBV11-2,TRBJ1-5,once,-,CASSLDGVRQHF
TRBV7-9,TRBJ2-5,-,-,CASSPTPGDVYF
TRBV28,TRBJ2-5,once,-,CASGRGRPYQETQYF
TRBV6-5,TRBJ1-3,few,-,CASSYGKAGNTIYF
TRBV10-3,TRBJ2-5,once,-,CASSSGEGGARETQYF
TRBV19,TRBJ1-5,-,TRBD1,CASTTPRQGRPSNQPQHF
TRBV29-1,TRBJ2-7,few,TRBD1,CSVEGEDRGGEQYF